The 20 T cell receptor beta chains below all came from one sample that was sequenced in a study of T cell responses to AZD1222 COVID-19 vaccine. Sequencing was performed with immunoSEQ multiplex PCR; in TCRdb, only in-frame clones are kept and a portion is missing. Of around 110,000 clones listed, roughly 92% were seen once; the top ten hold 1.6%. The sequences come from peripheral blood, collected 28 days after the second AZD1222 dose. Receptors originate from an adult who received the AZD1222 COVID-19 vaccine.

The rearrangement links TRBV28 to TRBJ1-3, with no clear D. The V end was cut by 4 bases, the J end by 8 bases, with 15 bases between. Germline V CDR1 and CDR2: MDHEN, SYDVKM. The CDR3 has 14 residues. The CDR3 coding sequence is TGTGCCAGCAGTTCCCCCCCATTCGGGGACACCATATATTTT. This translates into CASSSPPFGDTIYF.

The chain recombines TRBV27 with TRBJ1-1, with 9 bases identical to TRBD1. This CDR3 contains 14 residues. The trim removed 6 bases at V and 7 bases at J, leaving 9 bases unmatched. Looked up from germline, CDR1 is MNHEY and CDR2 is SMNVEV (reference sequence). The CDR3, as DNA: TGTGCCAGCAGCCGTGGGACAGGGAACCATGAAGCTTTCTTT. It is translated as CASSRGTGNHEAFF.

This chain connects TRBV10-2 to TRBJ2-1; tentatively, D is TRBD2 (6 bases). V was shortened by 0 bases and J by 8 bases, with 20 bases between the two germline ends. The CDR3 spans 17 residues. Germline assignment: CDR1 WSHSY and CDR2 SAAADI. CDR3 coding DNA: TGCGCCAGCAGTGAGTCCTTTGGGGGAGGCTTAAGAGATGAGCAGTTCTTC. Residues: CASSESFGGGLRDEQFF.

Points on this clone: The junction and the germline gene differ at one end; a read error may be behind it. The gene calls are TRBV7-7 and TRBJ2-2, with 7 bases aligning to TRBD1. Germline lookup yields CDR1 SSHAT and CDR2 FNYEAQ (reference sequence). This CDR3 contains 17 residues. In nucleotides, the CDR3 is TGTGCTAGCAGCCCTACCCCGGACAGGACCAACACCGGGGAGCTGTTTTTT. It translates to CASSPTPDRTNTGELFF.

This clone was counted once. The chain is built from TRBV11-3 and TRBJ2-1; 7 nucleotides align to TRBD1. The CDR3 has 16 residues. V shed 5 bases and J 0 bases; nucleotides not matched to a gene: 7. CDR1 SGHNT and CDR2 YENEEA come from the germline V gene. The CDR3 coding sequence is TGTGCCAGCAGCGCCCGACAGGGTAGCTCCTACAATGAGCAGTTCTTC. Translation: CASSARQGSSYNEQFF. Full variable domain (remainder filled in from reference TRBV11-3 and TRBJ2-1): EAGVVQSPRYKIIEKKQPVAFWCNPISGHNTLYWYLQNLGQGPELLIRYENEEAVDDSQLPKDRFSAERLKGVDSTLKIQPAELGDSAVYLCASSARQGSSYNEQFFGPGTRLTVL.

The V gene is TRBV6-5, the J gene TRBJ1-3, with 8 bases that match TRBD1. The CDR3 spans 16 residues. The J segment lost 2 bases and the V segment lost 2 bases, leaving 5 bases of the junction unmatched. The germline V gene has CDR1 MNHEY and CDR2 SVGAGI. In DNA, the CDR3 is TGTGCCAGCAGTTACGCAGTGACAGGGGCTGGAAACACCATATATTTT. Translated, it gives CASSYAVTGAGNTIYF.

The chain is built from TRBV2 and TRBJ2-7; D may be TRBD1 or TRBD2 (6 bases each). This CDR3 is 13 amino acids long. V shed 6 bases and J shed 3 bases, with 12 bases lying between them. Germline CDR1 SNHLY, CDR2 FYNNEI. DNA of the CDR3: TGTGCCAGCAGGGGGGGCGGGAACTACGAGCAGTACTTC. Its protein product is CASRGGGNYEQYF. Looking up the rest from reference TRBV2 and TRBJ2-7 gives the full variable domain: EPEVTQTPSHQVTQMGQEVILRCVPISNHLYFYWYRQILGQKVEFLVSFYNNEISEKSEIFDDQFSVERPDGSNFTLKIRSTKLEDSAMYFCASRGGGNYEQYFGPGTRLTVT.

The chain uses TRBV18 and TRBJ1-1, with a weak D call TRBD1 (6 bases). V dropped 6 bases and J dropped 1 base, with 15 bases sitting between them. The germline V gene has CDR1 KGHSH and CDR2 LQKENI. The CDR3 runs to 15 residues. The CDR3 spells CASSFGGRGNTEAFF. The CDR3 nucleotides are TGTGCCAGCTCCTTCGGGGGCAGGGGGAACACTGAAGCTTTCTTT. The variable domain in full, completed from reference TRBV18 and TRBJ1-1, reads NAGVMQNPRHLVRRRGQEARLRCSPMKGHSHVYWYRQLPEEGLKFMVYLQKENIIDESGMPKERFSAEFPKEGPSILRIQQVVRGDSAAYFCASSFGGRGNTEAFFGQGTRLTVV.

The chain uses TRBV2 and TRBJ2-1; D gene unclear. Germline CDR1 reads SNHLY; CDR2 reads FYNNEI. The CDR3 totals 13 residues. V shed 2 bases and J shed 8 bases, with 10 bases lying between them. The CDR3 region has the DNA TGTGCCAGCAGTGAAAACAAGGGCGATGAGCAGTTCTTC. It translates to CASSENKGDEQFF.

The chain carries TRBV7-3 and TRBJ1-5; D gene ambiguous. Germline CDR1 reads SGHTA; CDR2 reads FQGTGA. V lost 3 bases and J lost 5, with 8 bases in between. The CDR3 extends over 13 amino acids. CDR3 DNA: TGTGCCAGCAGCTTTCGGGCGGATCAGCCCCAGCATTTT. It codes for CASSFRADQPQHF.

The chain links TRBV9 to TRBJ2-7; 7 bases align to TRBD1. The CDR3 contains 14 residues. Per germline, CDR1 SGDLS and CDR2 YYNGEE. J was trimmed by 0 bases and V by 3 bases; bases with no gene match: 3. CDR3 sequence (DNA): TGTGCCAGCAGCGAGGGACAGTACTCCTACGAGCAGTACTTC. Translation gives CASSEGQYSYEQYF.

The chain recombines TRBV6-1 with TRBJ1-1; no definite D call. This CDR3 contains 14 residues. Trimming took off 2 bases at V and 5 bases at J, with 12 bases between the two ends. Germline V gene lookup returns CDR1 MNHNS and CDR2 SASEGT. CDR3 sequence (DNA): TGTGCCAGCAGTGAAAACTCCCTGCCAACTGAAGCTTTCTTT. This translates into CASSENSLPTEAFF.

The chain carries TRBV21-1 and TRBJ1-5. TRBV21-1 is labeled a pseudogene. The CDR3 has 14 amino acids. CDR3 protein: CASTIKYSNQPQHF. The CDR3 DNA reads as TGTGCCAGCACCATTAAGTATAGCAATCAGCCCCAGCATTTT.

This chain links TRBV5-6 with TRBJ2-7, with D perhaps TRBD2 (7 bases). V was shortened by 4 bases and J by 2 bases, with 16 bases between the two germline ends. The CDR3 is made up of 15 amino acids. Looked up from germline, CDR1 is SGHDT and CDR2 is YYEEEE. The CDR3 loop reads CASSPWGGGPYEQYF. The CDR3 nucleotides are TGTGCCAGCAGCCCCTGGGGGGGCGGGCCCTACGAGCAGTACTTC.

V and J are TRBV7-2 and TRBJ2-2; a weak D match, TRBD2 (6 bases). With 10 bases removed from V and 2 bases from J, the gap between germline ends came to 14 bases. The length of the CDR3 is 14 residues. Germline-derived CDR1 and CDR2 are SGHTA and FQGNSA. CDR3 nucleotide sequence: TGTGCCATGGCGTCTAGCGCTAACACCGGGGAGCTGTTTTTT. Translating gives CAMASSANTGELFF.

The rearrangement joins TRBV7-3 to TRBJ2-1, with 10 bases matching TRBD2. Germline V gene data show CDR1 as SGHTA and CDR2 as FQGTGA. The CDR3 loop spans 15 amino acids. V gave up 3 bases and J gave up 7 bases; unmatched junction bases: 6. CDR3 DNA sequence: TGTGCCAGCAGCTTGGGGGGACTAGCGACGAATGAGCAGTTCTTC. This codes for CASSLGGLATNEQFF.

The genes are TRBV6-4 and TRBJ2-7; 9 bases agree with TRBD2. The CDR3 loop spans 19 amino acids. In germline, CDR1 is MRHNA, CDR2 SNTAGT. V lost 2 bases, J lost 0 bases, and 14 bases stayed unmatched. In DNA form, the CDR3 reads TGTGCCAGCAGTGACATGGAGCGGGAGGCCTACCCGCCCTCCTACGAGCAGTACTTC. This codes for CASSDMEREAYPPSYEQYF.

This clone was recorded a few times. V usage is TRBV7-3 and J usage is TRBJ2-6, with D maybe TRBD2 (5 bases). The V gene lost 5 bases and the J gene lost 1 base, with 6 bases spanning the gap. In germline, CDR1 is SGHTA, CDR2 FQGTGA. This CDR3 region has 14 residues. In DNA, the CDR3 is TGTGCCAGCAGCGGAGGATCTGGGGCCAACGTCCTGACTTTC. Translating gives CASSGGSGANVLTF.

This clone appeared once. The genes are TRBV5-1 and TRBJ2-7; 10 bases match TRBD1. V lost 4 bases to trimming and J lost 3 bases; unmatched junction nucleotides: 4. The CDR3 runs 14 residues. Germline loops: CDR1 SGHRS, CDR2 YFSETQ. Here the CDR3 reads CASSLTGGDYEQYF. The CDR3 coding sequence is TGCGCCAGCAGCCTGACAGGGGGCGACTACGAGCAGTACTTC.

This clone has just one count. CDR3 loop: CASSPQQGATYEQYF. The CDR3 DNA sequence: TGCGCCAGCAGCCCACAGCAGGGGGCGACCTACGAGCAGTACTTC. The V and J genes are TRBV5-1 and TRBJ2-7; 8 bases fit TRBD1. V lost 4 bases and J lost 2; bases outside the gene matches: 8. This CDR3 comprises 15 residues. Germline-derived CDR1 and CDR2 are SGHRS and YFSETQ.